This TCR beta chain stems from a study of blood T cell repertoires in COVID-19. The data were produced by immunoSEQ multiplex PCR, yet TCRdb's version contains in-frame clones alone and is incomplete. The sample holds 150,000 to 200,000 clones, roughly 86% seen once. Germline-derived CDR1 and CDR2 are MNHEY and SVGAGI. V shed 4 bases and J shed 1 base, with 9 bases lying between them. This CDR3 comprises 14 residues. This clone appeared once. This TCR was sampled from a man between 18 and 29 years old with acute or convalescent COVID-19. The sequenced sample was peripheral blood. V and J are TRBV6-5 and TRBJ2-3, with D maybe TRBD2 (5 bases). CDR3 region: CASSSSRGTDTQYF. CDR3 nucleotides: TGTGCCAGCAGTTCCTCGAGGGGCACAGATACGCAGTATTTT.